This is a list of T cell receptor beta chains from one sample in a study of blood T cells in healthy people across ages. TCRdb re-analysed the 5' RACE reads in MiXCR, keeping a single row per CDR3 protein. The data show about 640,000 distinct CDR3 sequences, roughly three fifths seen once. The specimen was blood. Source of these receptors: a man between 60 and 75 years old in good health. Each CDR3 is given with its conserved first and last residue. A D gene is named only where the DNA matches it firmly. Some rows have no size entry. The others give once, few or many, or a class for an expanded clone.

TGCAGCGTTGCTTCGCCACGGGAGGGGTACTATGGCTACACCTTC | CSVASPREGYYGYTF | . | TRBV29-1 | . | TRBJ1-2
TGTGCCAACCTCTACGAGCAGTACTTC | CANLYEQYF | . | TRBV25-1 | . | TRBJ2-7
TGTGCCAGCAGCCCGCGGGCGGGAGGGTATGGCTACACCTTC | CASSPRAGGYGYTF | once | TRBV7-2 | . | TRBJ1-2
TGTGCCATCAGTAGTAACACTGAAGCTTTCTTT | CAISSNTEAFF | once | TRBV10-3 | . | TRBJ1-1
TGTGCCAGCAGGCTACAGGGAGGAGGGGAGACCCAGTTCTTC | CASRLQGGGETQFF | . | TRBV12-3/TRBV12-4 | . | TRBJ2-1
TGTGCCACCAGCAGAGATACAGGACAGGATGAAAAACTGTTTTTT | CATSRDTGQDEKLFF | . | TRBV15 | TRBD1 | TRBJ1-4
TGTGCCAGCAGTCCGGGGGACAGGGGGAAGACCCAGTACTTC | CASSPGDRGKTQYF | . | TRBV28 | TRBD1 | TRBJ2-5
TGTGCCAGCAGCGCGGGACTAGCGGGACCCGAGCAGTACTTC | CASSAGLAGPEQYF | . | TRBV7-9 | TRBD2 | TRBJ2-7
TGTGCCAGCAGTTCACAGGGGAGCACAGATACGCAGTATTTT | CASSSQGSTDTQYF | few | TRBV12-3/TRBV12-4 | TRBD1 | TRBJ2-3
TGTGCCAGCAGTCCTTCTACGTCAGCAGTTTTGTACTTC | CASSPSTSAVLYF | . | TRBV2 | . | TRBJ2-7
TGTGCCAGCTCCCCGGCGCTCCAAATTTCAGATACGCAGTATTTT | CASSPALQISDTQYF | many | TRBV9 | . | TRBJ2-3
TGTGCCAGCATGCAGGGTCGCGATATAAACCTCCAGTACTTC | CASMQGRDINLQYF | once | TRBV28 | . | TRBJ2-5
TGCAGTGCTCCCCGGGGGCGCCGGACCCAAGAGACCCAGTACTTC | CSAPRGRRTQETQYF | . | TRBV20-1 | . | TRBJ2-5
TGTGCCAGCAGTGAATATGGGGGTCGCGGGGGGAACTCCTACACTGAGCAGTTCTTC | CASSEYGGRGGNSYTEQFF | . | TRBV25-1 | TRBD2 | TRBJ2-1
TGTGCCAGCAGAGATGACAGTCCGGAGCAGTACTTC | CASRDDSPEQYF | . | TRBV2 | . | TRBJ2-7
TGTGCCAGCAGTTTACAGCGATCGGGTGGTAATGAGCAGTTCTTC | CASSLQRSGGNEQFF | . | TRBV27 | . | TRBJ2-1
TGTGTCAGCAGCCTACTAAGCTCCTATAATTCACTCCTCCACTTT | CVSSLLSSYNSLLHF | . | TRBV7-2 | . | TRBJ1-6
TGCGCCAGCAGCTTGTTTGAGACTAAGGAGACCCAGTACTTC | CASSLFETKETQYF | . | TRBV5-1 | . | TRBJ2-5
TGTGCCAGCAGCCGCCAGTCCAGGTCCTACGAGCAGTACTTC | CASSRQSRSYEQYF | once | TRBV13 | . | TRBJ2-7
TGTGCCACCAGTCGGGGATCCTCTGGGGCCAACGTCCTGACTTTC | CATSRGSSGANVLTF | . | TRBV24-1 | . | TRBJ2-6
TGTGCCAGCAATTTATCGTCCAATGAGCAGTTCTTC | CASNLSSNEQFF | . | TRBV27 | . | TRBJ2-1
TGTGCCACCAGTCCCAGGACAGGGAAAGGCTATGGCTACACCTTC | CATSPRTGKGYGYTF | . | TRBV13 | TRBD1 | TRBJ1-2
TGTGCCAGCAACCCGGTGGGCACAGATACGCAGTATTTT | CASNPVGTDTQYF | . | TRBV2 | . | TRBJ2-3
TGTACCAGCGACGGGGACTATGGCTACACCTTC | CTSDGDYGYTF | . | TRBV11-1 | . | TRBJ1-2
TGTGCCAGTAGCCCCCGTTCGGGGGCCGCGGGCCTGAACTACGATGAGCAGTTCTTC | CASSPRSGAAGLNYDEQFF | . | TRBV9 | . | TRBJ2-1
TGTGCCAGCAGCTTGTACGGGGCGCGGAACACTGAAGCTTTCTTT | CASSLYGARNTEAFF | few | TRBV7-2 | . | TRBJ1-1
TGTGCCAGCAGTTCCGACAGGGTATCGGCTGAAGCTTTCTTT | CASSSDRVSAEAFF | few | TRBV28 | TRBD1 | TRBJ1-1
TGTGCCAGCAGTAATTGGGGACTAAGCACAGATACGCAGTATTTT | CASSNWGLSTDTQYF | . | TRBV12-3/TRBV12-4 | TRBD2 | TRBJ2-3
TGCAGTGCCCGGGGGACAGCGAGTAACTATGGCTACACCTTC | CSARGTASNYGYTF | few | TRBV20-1 | TRBD1 | TRBJ1-2
TGTGCCAGCAGCCAAGTTGGGGTAGAGACCCAGTACTTC | CASSQVGVETQYF | . | TRBV14 | . | TRBJ2-5
TGCAGTGCCCCGACAGGGCCAGGGGGGATCCAGTACTTC | CSAPTGPGGIQYF | . | TRBV20-1 | . | TRBJ2-4
TGTGCCATCAAAGGGACCCCAGTAGCCGACGGGGAGCTGTTTTTT | CAIKGTPVADGELFF | . | TRBV10-3 | . | TRBJ2-2
TGTGCCAGCAGTTGGGACAGTCCCATTAGCACAGATACGCAGTATTTT | CASSWDSPISTDTQYF | . | TRBV25-1 | TRBD1 | TRBJ2-3
TGTGCCAGCAGAACGACATTGAACACTGAAGCTTTCTTT | CASRTTLNTEAFF | few | TRBV7-2 | . | TRBJ1-1
TGTGCCACCAGCAGACCGACAGAAAGGGGCAAAAACATTCAGTACTTC | CATSRPTERGKNIQYF | few | TRBV15 | . | TRBJ2-4